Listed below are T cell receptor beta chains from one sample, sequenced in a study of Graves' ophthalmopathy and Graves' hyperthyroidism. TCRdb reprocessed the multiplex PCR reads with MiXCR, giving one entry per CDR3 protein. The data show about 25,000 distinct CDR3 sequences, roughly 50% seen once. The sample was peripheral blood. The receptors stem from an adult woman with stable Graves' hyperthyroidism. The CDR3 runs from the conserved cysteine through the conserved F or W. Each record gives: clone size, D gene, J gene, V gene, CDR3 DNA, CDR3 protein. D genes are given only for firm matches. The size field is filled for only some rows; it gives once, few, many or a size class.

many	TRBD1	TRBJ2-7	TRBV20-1	TGCAGTGCTAGGTCCGGGACAGGAGGACTCGTTGGCGAGCAGTACTTC	CSARSGTGGLVGEQYF
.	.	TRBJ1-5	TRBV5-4	TGTGCCAGCAGCCGTGCGACTAGCGGGAGGGTAAATGAGCCCCAGCATTTT	CASSRATSGRVNEPQHF
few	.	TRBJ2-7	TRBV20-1	TGCAGTGCCATCGAGGGTCGTGGGCTAAACGAGCAGTACTTC	CSAIEGRGLNEQYF
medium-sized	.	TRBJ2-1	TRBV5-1	TGCGCCAGCAGAGGCGCGGCGGACATATACAATGAGCAGTTCTTC	CASRGAADIYNEQFF
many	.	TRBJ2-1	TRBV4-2	TGTGCCAGCAGCCAAGATATAAAGGGGAGTACCTACAATGAGCAGTTCTTC	CASSQDIKGSTYNEQFF
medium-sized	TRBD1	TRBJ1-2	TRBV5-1	TGCGCCAGCAGCTTGGGCGACAGGGCTTCCTATGGCTACACCTTC	CASSLGDRASYGYTF
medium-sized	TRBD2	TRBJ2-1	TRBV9	TGTGCCAGCAGCGTAGATGCGGGAGTTGCCAATGAGCAGTTCTTC	CASSVDAGVANEQFF
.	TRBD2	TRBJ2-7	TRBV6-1	TGTGTCGGCAGTGAAGGGACTAGCGGGATCGCCTACGAGCAGTACTTC	CVGSEGTSGIAYEQYF
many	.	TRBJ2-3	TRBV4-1	TGCGCCAGCAGCCAAGATTCCCGGGAGAGGACAGATACGCAGTATTTT	CASSQDSRERTDTQYF
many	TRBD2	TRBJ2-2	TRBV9	TGTGCCAGCAGCGTAATCGGGACTAGCGGGGCCGGGGAGCTGTTTTTT	CASSVIGTSGAGELFF
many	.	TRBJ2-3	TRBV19	TGTGCCAGTAGTGACCCGGGGGTGGACCCCGGAGAAGGAGGAGATACGCAGTATTTT	CASSDPGVDPGEGGDTQYF
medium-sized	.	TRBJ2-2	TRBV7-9	TGTGCCAGCAGCCAGGGGCGGGGGCACGGGGAGCTGTTTTTT	CASSQGRGHGELFF
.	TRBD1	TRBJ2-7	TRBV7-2	TGTGCCGGCAGCTTCTCTATAGGGGGCCGCTCGTACGAGCAGTGCTTC	CAGSFSIGGRSYEQCF
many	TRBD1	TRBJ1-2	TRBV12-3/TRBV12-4	TGTGCCAGCAGTTCCCACAGGGGCCCTAACTATGGCTACACCTTC	CASSSHRGPNYGYTF
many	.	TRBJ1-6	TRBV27	TGTGCCAGCAGTTTTTGGGGGAGTGATTCACCCCTCCACTTT	CASSFWGSDSPLHF
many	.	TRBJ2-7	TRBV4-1	TGCGCCAGCAGCCAAGATCAGTCGGGGGCAGGTTACGAGCAGTACTTC	CASSQDQSGAGYEQYF
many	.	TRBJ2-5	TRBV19	TGTGCCAGTAGTATAAAGGTCCGCGGGGGTAGGGGGGAGACCCAGTACTTC	CASSIKVRGGRGETQYF